The following is a T cell receptor (beta chain) sequence with its context. No antigen is known for it. These data are taken from a study of T cells after yellow fever vaccination. Study-wide context: With SMART-Seq v4 Ultra Low Input, the fractions containing low cell numbers were prepared.

Trimming shortened V by 5 bases and J by 8 bases, and 14 bases separated the two germline ends. The germline V gene has CDR1 SGHTA and CDR2 FQGNSA. This CDR3 has 13 residues. Findings and caveats of the study: Among all clonotypes, a small share was observed in both CD4 and CD8 compartments. The booster response re-showed most primary clones: roughly 97% CD4, 88% CD8.

Each CDR3 protein is one row after TCRdb ran MiXCR on the 5' RACE reads. The table includes some 350,000 distinct CDR3 sequences, about 4% detected once. This chain links TRBV7-2 with TRBJ2-3; a possible D gene is TRBD2 (6 bases). Sample: PBMCs, taken 5 days after the yellow fever booster vaccination. This sequence originates from a man younger than 30 who received the YFV17D yellow fever vaccine. CDR3 sequence: CASSQTPGVTQYF. The DNA of the CDR3 is TGTGCCAGCAGCCAAACGCCGGGGGTTACGCAGTATTTT.